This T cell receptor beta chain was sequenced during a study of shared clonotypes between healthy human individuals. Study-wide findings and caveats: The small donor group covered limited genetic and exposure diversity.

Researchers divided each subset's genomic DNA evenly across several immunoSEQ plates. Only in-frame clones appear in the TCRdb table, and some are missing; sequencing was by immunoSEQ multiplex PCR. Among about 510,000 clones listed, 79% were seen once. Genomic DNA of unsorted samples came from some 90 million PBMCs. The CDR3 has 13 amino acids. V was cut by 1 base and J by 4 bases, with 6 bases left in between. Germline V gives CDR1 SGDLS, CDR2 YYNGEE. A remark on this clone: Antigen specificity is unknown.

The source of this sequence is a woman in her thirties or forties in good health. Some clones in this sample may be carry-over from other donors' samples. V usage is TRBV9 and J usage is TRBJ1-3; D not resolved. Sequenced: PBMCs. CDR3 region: CASSVKGGNTIYF. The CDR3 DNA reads TGTGCCAGCAGCGTAAAAGGGGGAAACACCATATATTTT.